Following are 30 T cell receptor beta chains from one sample sequenced in a study of T cell changes during pregnancy in multiple sclerosis. Sequencing was performed with immunoSEQ multiplex PCR; in TCRdb, only in-frame clones are kept and a portion is missing. The data show about 76,000 clones, approximately 93% seen once. The sample was peripheral blood, taken in the second trimester of pregnancy. The origin of the receptors is a female donor with multiple sclerosis, enrolled in a pregnancy study.

The genes are TRBV29-1 and TRBJ2-3, with D possibly being TRBD2 (6 bases). The CDR3 is 15 residues long. Germline-derived CDR1 and CDR2 are SQVTM and ANQGSEA. Trimming took 2 bases from V and 5 from J, leaving 17 bases between them. The CDR3 loop is CSVESGGWVKDTQYF. In nucleotides, the CDR3 is TGCAGCGTTGAAAGTGGGGGGTGGGTTAAAGATACGCAGTATTTT.

The chain links TRBV13 to TRBJ2-7; D call uncertain. CDR1 is PRHDT, CDR2 FYEKMQ, per germline (reference sequence). The V gene lost 0 bases and the J gene lost 0 bases, with 3 bases spanning the gap. This CDR3 has 13 residues. CDR3 nucleotide sequence: TGTGCCAGCAGCTTAGGGGCCTCCTACGAGCAGTACTTC. Translated, it gives CASSLGASYEQYF.

This chain connects TRBV7-6 to TRBJ1-2; D is unresolved. Germline CDR1 SGHVS, CDR2 FNYEAQ. There are 14 residues in the CDR3. V gave up 3 bases and J gave up 4 bases, with 12 bases separating them. CDR3 coding DNA: TGTGCCAGCAGCTTTGATGACGGACTCTATGGCTACACCTTC. Translation gives CASSFDDGLYGYTF.

CDR3 DNA sequence: TGTGCCAGCAGTTATACGTCCGACAGGGTAACCTACGAGCAGTACTTC. This encodes CASSYTSDRVTYEQYF. The chain uses TRBV6-7 and TRBJ2-7, with 7 bases fitting TRBD1. TRBV6-7 is noted as an ORF with a role that remains uncertain. The CDR3 sequence is 16 residues long. With V trimmed by 3 bases and J by 2 bases, 10 bases remained unmatched.

In this sample, this clone turned up a few times. The gene calls are TRBV6-1 and TRBJ1-3, with D unresolved. Germline values: CDR1 MNHNS, CDR2 SASEGT. Trimming took off 2 bases at V and 0 bases at J, with 5 bases between the two ends. The CDR3 runs to 14 residues. CDR3 nucleotides: TGTGCCAGCAGTGAACGGGACTCTGGAAACACCATATATTTT. Translating gives CASSERDSGNTIYF.

The table lists this clone with a count of one. The CDR3 sequence is CASSAGLAGFTGELFF. CDR3 bases: TGTGCCAGCAGCGCCGGACTAGCGGGGTTCACCGGGGAGCTGTTTTTT. The V and J genes are TRBV9 and TRBJ2-2, with 12 bases aligning to TRBD2. J lost 4 bases, V lost 3 bases, and 4 bases had no gene match. CDR1 SGDLS and CDR2 YYNGEE come from the germline V gene. The CDR3 runs 16 residues.

This sequence joins TRBV5-1 and TRBJ1-1; 8 bases agree with TRBD1. Per germline, CDR1 SGHRS and CDR2 YFSETQ. CDR3 length: 16 residues. V shed 3 bases and J 5 bases; nucleotides not matched to a gene: 12. For the CDR3, the DNA is TGCGCCAGCAGCTCGCTACTCGGACAGGGAGGGACTGAAGCTTTCTTT. Its protein is CASSSLLGQGGTEAFF.

The chain employs TRBV6-1 and TRBJ1-6; 9 bases map to TRBD1. CDR1 is MNHNS and CDR2 is SASEGT in the germline V gene. Unmatched junction bases numbered 5, after V lost 11 bases and J lost 3 bases. This CDR3 is built from 14 residues. The CDR3 DNA is TGTGCCGGACAGGGGATCGGCTATAATTCACCCCTCCACTTT. It encodes CAGQGIGYNSPLHF.

The rearrangement uses TRBV6-4 and TRBJ2-7; 7 bases are a match to TRBD2. This CDR3 spans 14 amino acids. CDR1 is MRHNA and CDR2 is SNTAGT in the germline V gene. V lost 4 bases to trimming and J lost 2 bases; unmatched junction nucleotides: 5. CDR3: CASSVSSGPYEQYF. In DNA form, the CDR3 reads TGTGCCAGCAGTGTTTCTAGCGGCCCCTACGAGCAGTACTTC.

This sequence joins TRBV7-6 and TRBJ2-3; 12 bases line up with TRBD1. This CDR3 is 17 amino acids long. The J segment lost 2 bases and the V segment lost 3 bases, leaving 6 bases of the junction unmatched. Germline CDR1 SGHVS, CDR2 FNYEAQ. DNA for the CDR3: TGTGCCAGCAGCTTTCTGGGACAGGGGGCCTTCACAGATACGCAGTATTTT. Its translation: CASSFLGQGAFTDTQYF.

This chain connects TRBV28 to TRBJ2-2; D call uncertain. V gave up 0 bases and J gave up 1 base, with 6 bases separating them. The CDR3 spans 15 residues. Germline CDR1 is MDHEN and CDR2 is SYDVKM. The DNA for the CDR3 is TGTGCCAGCAGTTTATGGTCAGGGAACACCGGGGAGCTGTTTTTT. It translates to CASSLWSGNTGELFF.

The chain carries TRBV19 and TRBJ2-1; the match to TRBD1 covers 7 bases. Germline V gives CDR1 LNHDA, CDR2 SQIVND (reference sequence). The CDR3 spans 12 residues. Trimming removed 10 bases from V and 8 bases from J; junction bases left unmatched: 8. The chain's CDR3 is CATSQGTDEQFF. CDR3 nucleotide sequence: TGTGCCACCTCACAGGGGACCGATGAGCAGTTCTTC. The full variable domain, with the rest looked up from reference TRBV19 and TRBJ2-1, is DGGITQSPKYLFRKEGQNVTLSCEQNLNHDAMYWYRQDPGQGLRLIYYSQIVNDFQKGDIAEGYSVSREKKESFPLTVTSAQKNPTAFYLCATSQGTDEQFFGPGTRLTVL.

The chain uses TRBV27 and TRBJ1-3, with D hard to call. Trimming cost V 0 bases and J 0 bases, with 3 bases left between them. In germline, CDR1 is MNHEY, CDR2 SMNVEV (reference sequence). The CDR3 covers 14 residues. The CDR3 sequence is CASSLSSSGNTIYF. The CDR3 DNA reads TGTGCCAGCAGTTTATCTAGCTCTGGAAACACCATATATTTT.

The CDR3 nucleotides read TGTGCCAGCAGCGTAGGGACCGGAGTTAGCGGGGGGATGAGAAACATTCAGTACTTC. Translated: CASSVGTGVSGGMRNIQYF. The chain joins TRBV9 to TRBJ2-4; 10 bases map to TRBD2. Germline values: CDR1 SGDLS, CDR2 YYNGEE. V shed 0 bases, J shed 6 bases, and the junction held 15 bases outside the gene matches. This CDR3 spans 19 amino acids.

This sequence joins TRBV5-1 and TRBJ2-2, with D maybe TRBD1 (5 bases). Germline V gene sequence: CDR1 SGHRS, CDR2 YFSETQ. Trimming removed 1 base from V and 7 bases from J, with 20 bases in between. The CDR3 has 17 residues. CDR3: CASSLFNLAGLSGELFF. The CDR3 DNA reads TGCGCCAGCAGCTTGTTTAACCTGGCAGGGCTTAGCGGGGAGCTGTTTTTT.

This chain joins TRBV5-6 and TRBJ1-2; D ambiguous. Germline loops: CDR1 SGHDT, CDR2 YYEEEE. The V end was cut by 0 bases, the J end by 4 bases, with 10 bases between. The CDR3 spans 14 residues. In nucleotides, the CDR3 is TGTGCCAGCAGCTTGGTTGGAGAACCCTATGGCTACACCTTC. Protein product: CASSLVGEPYGYTF.

V and J are TRBV27 and TRBJ1-5; 7 bases match TRBD1. Germline V lookup: CDR1 MNHEY, CDR2 SMNVEV (reference sequence). J lost 4 bases, V lost 7 bases, and 13 bases had no gene match. This CDR3 has 16 amino acids. The CDR3 region has the DNA TGTGCCAGCACTCCGCAGGGGGGCCCATGGAATCAGCCCCAGCATTTT. Amino acids: CASTPQGGPWNQPQHF.

The chain joins TRBV7-8 to TRBJ2-3, with D possibly being TRBD2 (5 bases). This CDR3 is 15 amino acids long. In germline, CDR1 is SGHVS, CDR2 FQNEAQ. Trimming took off 3 bases at V and 3 bases at J, with 13 bases between the two ends. CDR3 sequence: CASSLGPGKTDTQYF. DNA of the CDR3: TGTGCCAGCAGCTTGGGCCCCGGGAAAACAGATACGCAGTATTTT.

This clone was seen only once. DNA for the CDR3: TGTGCCAGCAGCTTGGGGAGCGGGGGGACTGGGGAGCAGTTCTTC. Translated: CASSLGSGGTGEQFF. The V gene is TRBV5-4, the J gene TRBJ2-1; TRBD2 matches at 9 bases. The CDR3 is 15 residues long. The V gene's germline CDR1 is SGHNT and CDR2 YYREEE (reference sequence). V was pared by 0 bases and J by 10 bases, with 8 bases of the junction left unmatched.

This chain links TRBV7-9 with TRBJ1-4; 8 bases match TRBD1. V lost 5 bases to trimming and J lost 8 bases; unmatched junction nucleotides: 10. This CDR3 is built from 15 residues. Germline CDR1 is SEHNR and CDR2 is FQNEAQ (reference sequence). The CDR3 is CASSNPTGVGEKLFF. The CDR3 DNA follows: TGTGCCAGCAGCAACCCGACAGGGGTAGGAGAAAAACTGTTTTTT.

The sample holds one count of this clone. The chain employs TRBV6-1 and TRBJ1-2; 11 nucleotides align to TRBD1. With 3 bases clipped from V and 0 bases from J, the junction kept 6 bases outside the gene matches. This CDR3 has 17 residues. The germline gives CDR1 MNHNS, CDR2 SASEGT. The DNA for the CDR3 is TGTGCCAGCAGTGATCGGGACAGGGGGTCCACTAACTATGGCTACACCTTC. It is translated as CASSDRDRGSTNYGYTF.

The chain combines TRBV5-4 with TRBJ2-1, with TRBD1 matching 8 bases. Trimming removed 4 bases from V and 5 bases from J; junction bases left unmatched: 8. The CDR3 consists of 15 residues. Germline V gene sequence: CDR1 SGHNT, CDR2 YYREEE (reference sequence). CDR3 loop: CASSHSDRENNEQFF. In DNA, the CDR3 is TGTGCCAGCAGCCATTCGGACAGGGAGAACAATGAGCAGTTCTTC.

The V gene is TRBV9, the J gene TRBJ2-7; tentatively, D is TRBD2 (5 bases). V lost 0 bases and J 1 base, leaving 11 bases between the germline ends. Germline V lookup: CDR1 SGDLS, CDR2 YYNGEE. The CDR3 length is 15 residues. The CDR3 DNA reads TGTGCCAGCAGCGTAGCCCCCGGGGTGTCCTACGAGCAGTACTTC. Protein sequence: CASSVAPGVSYEQYF. Looking up the rest from reference TRBV9 and TRBJ2-7 gives the full variable domain: DSGVTQTPKHLITATGQRVTLRCSPRSGDLSVYWYQQSLDQGLQFLIQYYNGEERAKGNILERFSAQQFPDLHSELNLSSLELGDSALYFCASSVAPGVSYEQYFGPGTRLTVT.

CDR3 in amino acids: CASSQRGAGGPFTDTQYF. The CDR3 coding sequence is TGTGCCAGCTCCCAAAGAGGAGCGGGAGGGCCGTTCACAGATACGCAGTATTTT. J is TRBJ2-3 and V is TRBV27; 10 bases line up with TRBD2. From germline, CDR1 is MNHEY and CDR2 SMNVEV (reference sequence). The V and J ends lost 8 bases and 2 bases, in that order; junction bases with no gene match: 16. There are 18 residues in the CDR3.

This clone has just one count. The chain joins TRBV6-6 to TRBJ2-1; 8 bases align to TRBD2. Trimming took 8 bases from V and 7 from J; bases not matched to a gene: 10. The germline gives CDR1 MNHNY, CDR2 SVGAGI (reference sequence). The CDR3 sequence is 14 residues long. Written as DNA, the CDR3 is TGTGCCAGCGGGTTCGGGGGGGGCTCAAATGAGCAGTTCTTC. Encoded protein: CASGFGGGSNEQFF.

The chain links TRBV19 to TRBJ2-7, with D possibly matching TRBD2 (7 bases). V gave up 1 base and J gave up 3 bases, with 13 bases separating them. CDR1 is LNHDA, CDR2 SQIVND, per germline (reference sequence). The CDR3 has 15 amino acids. CDR3 protein: CASSIVGGRGYEQYF. CDR3 bases: TGTGCCAGTAGTATAGTCGGGGGGCGAGGCTACGAGCAGTACTTC.

The table lists this clone with a count of one. The rearrangement joins TRBV7-2 to TRBJ2-2; 11 bases match TRBD2. This CDR3 is built from 18 residues. Germline V lookup: CDR1 SGHTA, CDR2 FQGNSA. The trim removed 0 bases at V and 7 bases at J, leaving 10 bases unmatched. The CDR3 protein is CASSLAFELAGGGGELFF. Written as DNA, the CDR3 is TGTGCCAGCAGCTTAGCGTTCGAGCTAGCGGGGGGTGGCGGGGAGCTGTTTTTT.

The rearrangement uses TRBV29-1 and TRBJ1-2; 10 bases are shared with TRBD1. The CDR3 sequence is 12 residues long. The germline gives CDR1 SQVTM, CDR2 ANQGSEA. Trimming cost V 8 bases and J 8 bases; bases outside gene matches: 8. In nucleotides, the CDR3 is TGCAGCACCAGGACAGGGGGGAAGGGCTACACCTTC. This translates into CSTRTGGKGYTF.

The rearrangement uses TRBV5-6 and TRBJ2-7; D unclear. Germline assignment: CDR1 SGHDT and CDR2 YYEEEE. The V end was cut by 4 bases, the J end by 0 bases, with 11 bases between. The CDR3 extends over 14 amino acids. The CDR3 DNA reads TGTGCCAGCAGCCCCATTAGTAGCTCCTACGAGCAGTACTTC. Translating it yields CASSPISSSYEQYF.

The CDR3 protein is CASSMTNGHTDTQYF. The CDR3 DNA is TGTGCCAGTAGTATGACTAACGGGCACACAGATACGCAGTATTTT. The chain recombines TRBV19 with TRBJ2-3, with D possibly matching TRBD2 (5 bases). CDR3 size: 15 residues. CDR1 is LNHDA and CDR2 is SQIVND in the germline V gene (reference sequence). Deletions cut 3 bases from V and 2 bases from J, with 12 bases between. The variable domain in full, with the rest retrieved from reference TRBV19 and TRBJ2-3, is DGGITQSPKYLFRKEGQNVTLSCEQNLNHDAMYWYRQDPGQGLRLIYYSQIVNDFQKGDIAEGYSVSREKKESFPLTVTSAQKNPTAFYLCASSMTNGHTDTQYFGPGTRLTVL.